These T cell receptor beta chains were read from a single sample in a study of blood T cells in healthy people across ages. Via MiXCR, TCRdb re-called the 5' RACE reads, giving one row per CDR3 protein. The sample shows 760,000 or so distinct CDR3 sequences, 25% of them seen only once. This sample was shared with a second study, whose subject was T cells of mothers and their children.

Material for sequencing was blood. The receptors were sampled from a boy aged 10-17 years in good health. Both conserved end residues are part of each CDR3. A D gene is named only where the DNA matches it firmly. Clone size appears in some rows only: once, few, many, or a class for an expanded clone.

TRBD1	14	TRBV12-3/TRBV12-4	.	TRBJ2-7	CASTWGTGGYEQYF	TGTGCCAGCACTTGGGGGACAGGGGGTTACGAGCAGTACTTC
TRBD1	12	TRBV12-3/TRBV12-4	.	TRBJ1-1	CATVDRATEAFF	TGTGCCACCGTGGACAGGGCCACTGAAGCTTTCTTT
.	15	TRBV11-2	.	TRBJ2-7	CASSSQAARSYEQYF	TGTGCCAGCAGCTCTCAAGCGGCCAGGAGCTACGAGCAGTACTTC
TRBD2	15	TRBV29-1	few	TRBJ2-3	CSVSGLADSTDTQYF	TGCAGCGTATCCGGACTAGCGGATAGCACAGATACGCAGTATTTT
.	14	TRBV27	.	TRBJ2-7	CASSPQGLVYEQYF	TGTGCCAGCAGTCCCCAGGGGCTCGTTTACGAGCAGTACTTC
.	12	TRBV28	many	TRBJ2-4	CASSLRKNIQYF	TGTGCCAGCAGTTTACGGAAAAACATTCAGTACTTC
.	16	TRBV11-3	.	TRBJ1-6	CASSDSSSSYNSPLHF	TGTGCCAGCAGCGACAGCTCCAGCTCCTATAATTCACCCCTCCACTTT
TRBD1	15	TRBV4-1	.	TRBJ2-7	CASSQVGTGVYEQYF	TGCGCCAGCAGCCAAGTAGGTACAGGGGTTTACGAGCAGTACTTC
.	15	TRBV5-1	few	TRBJ1-6	CASSLERIRNSPLHF	TGCGCCAGCAGCTTGGAACGGATCAGGAATTCACCCCTCCACTTT
.	15	TRBV7-2	few	TRBJ2-7	CASSRSQGFSYEQYF	TGTGCCAGCAGCCGCTCACAGGGATTCTCCTACGAGCAGTACTTC
.	12	TRBV12-3/TRBV12-4	.	TRBJ1-1	CASSLGGREAFF	TGTGCCAGCAGTTTGGGGGGGAGGGAAGCTTTCTTT
.	16	TRBV12-3/TRBV12-4	few	TRBJ1-5	CASRLKGVGGNQPQHF	TGTGCCAGCAGGCTAAAGGGGGTAGGGGGCAATCAGCCCCAGCATTTT
TRBD2	15	TRBV13	.	TRBJ2-5	CASSAGGVNRETQYF	TGTGCCAGCAGTGCGGGAGGGGTGAATCGAGAGACCCAGTACTTC
TRBD2	19	TRBV4-1	.	TRBJ2-4	CASSPLVETSGRAGNIQYF	TGCGCCAGCAGCCCCCTGGTGGAGACTAGCGGGAGAGCTGGAAACATTCAGTACTTC
TRBD2	19	TRBV7-2	.	TRBJ2-1	CASSLRRPGLAVSYNEQFF	TGTGCCAGCAGCTTAAGACGCCCGGGACTAGCGGTTTCATACAATGAGCAGTTCTTC
.	15	TRBV10-2	few	TRBJ1-1	CASNPEGGADTEAFF	TGCGCCAGCAACCCGGAGGGGGGCGCGGACACTGAAGCTTTCTTT
TRBD1	13	TRBV29-1	.	TRBJ2-4	CSVRGTGTFIQYF	TGCAGCGTTCGGGGGACAGGGACTTTCATTCAGTACTTC
.	13	TRBV5-1	.	TRBJ1-2	CASSLGQGDSYTF	TGCGCCAGCAGCTTGGGGCAGGGAGACAGCTACACCTTC
.	10	TRBV29-1	many	TRBJ2-5	CSVGQETQYF	TGCAGCGTTGGCCAAGAGACCCAGTACTTC
.	16	TRBV9	.	TRBJ2-7	CASSPLPGSQVGEQYF	TGTGCCAGCAGCCCTCTACCGGGTTCCCAAGTAGGCGAGCAGTACTTC
TRBD1	17	TRBV6-2/TRBV6-3	.	TRBJ2-6	CASRGFTGGAGPNVLTF	TGTGCCAGCCGCGGATTTACAGGGGGCGCCGGGCCCAACGTCCTGACTTTC
TRBD2	21	TRBV4-1	few	TRBJ2-3	CASSQEFGTSGRTHPTDTQYF	TGCGCCAGCAGCCAAGAATTCGGGACTAGCGGGAGAACGCACCCCACAGATACGCAGTATTTT
.	10	TRBV29-1	.	TRBJ1-1	CSVVGLEAFF	TGCAGCGTTGTTGGTCTTGAAGCTTTCTTT
TRBD1	12	TRBV2	.	TRBJ1-1	CASSGADRGAFF	TGTGCCAGCAGTGGAGCCGACAGGGGGGCTTTCTTT
.	13	TRBV20-1	.	TRBJ2-6	CSARLPGANVLTF	TGCAGTGCTAGACTTCCGGGGGCCAACGTCCTGACTTTC
TRBD2	16	TRBV3-1	.	TRBJ2-1	CASSQDQLAAYNEQFF	TGTGCCAGCAGCCAAGATCAACTAGCGGCGTACAATGAGCAGTTCTTC
.	14	TRBV12-3/TRBV12-4	.	TRBJ1-4	CASSPSLSGEKLFF	TGTGCCAGCAGTCCATCCCTGAGCGGCGAAAAACTGTTTTTT
TRBD2	13	TRBV6-6	.	TRBJ2-7	CASSYERGYEQYF	TGTGCCAGCAGTTACGAGCGGGGCTACGAGCAGTACTTC
.	16	TRBV7-2	.	TRBJ2-1	CASSALLEPSYNEQFF	TGTGCCAGCAGCGCCCTACTTGAACCCTCCTACAATGAGCAGTTCTTC
TRBD2	16	TRBV9	many	TRBJ2-7	CASSVGSGRAWDEQYF	TGTGCCAGCAGCGTAGGTAGCGGGAGGGCCTGGGACGAGCAGTACTTC
.	14	TRBV29-1	few	TRBJ1-3	CSVDPARSGNTIYF	TGCAGCGTTGATCCAGCCCGCTCTGGAAACACCATATATTTT
.	14	TRBV20-1	.	TRBJ1-4	CSARFGAGDEKLFF	TGCAGTGCTAGATTCGGGGCAGGGGATGAAAAACTGTTTTTT
.	14	TRBV19	few	TRBJ1-1	CASSILGANTEAFF	TGTGCCAGTAGTATTTTGGGGGCGAACACTGAAGCTTTCTTT
TRBD1	14	TRBV7-8	few	TRBJ2-7	CASSSLDRGWEQYF	TGTGCCAGCAGCTCCTTGGACAGGGGATGGGAGCAGTACTTC
TRBD2	14	TRBV5-5	many	TRBJ2-7	CASSFGGGAYEQYF	TGTGCCAGCAGCTTTGGGGGGGGAGCGTACGAGCAGTACTTC
.	17	TRBV13	few	TRBJ2-4	CASSLGFGELAKNIQYF	TGTGCCAGCAGCTTAGGTTTTGGGGAACTAGCCAAAAACATTCAGTACTTC
TRBD2	15	TRBV5-1	few	TRBJ2-1	CASSLLAGVTNEQFF	TGCGCCAGCAGCCTACTAGCGGGAGTAACTAATGAGCAGTTCTTC
TRBD2	16	TRBV7-6	.	TRBJ2-7	CASSLGRAGGPYEQYF	TGTGCCAGCAGCTTAGGGAGAGCGGGAGGGCCTTACGAGCAGTACTTC
.	15	TRBV18	.	TRBJ1-1	CASSPGGSGNTEAFF	TGTGCCAGCTCACCGGGGGGTTCGGGTAACACTGAAGCTTTCTTT
TRBD1	16	TRBV7-9	.	TRBJ2-6	CASSLRTGSGANVLTF	TGTGCCAGCAGCTTAAGGACAGGCTCTGGGGCCAACGTCCTGACTTTC